The 26 T cell receptor beta chains below were found in one sample sequenced in a study of type 1 and type 2 diabetes patients. The PCR template was genomic DNA. Multiplex PCR with 30 forward and 13 reverse primers amplified the TCR beta CDR3. TCRdb recomputed calls from the multiplex PCR reads with MiXCR, one row per CDR3 protein. The sample shows a few hundred thousand distinct CDR3 sequences, approximately 45% of them seen only once. Source material: peripheral blood mononuclear cells (PBMCs). The receptors derive from a man between 18 and 35 years old with type 2 diabetes.

This chain uses TRBV11-2 with TRBJ1-1, with no clear D. Germline loops: CDR1 SGHAT, CDR2 FQNNGV. Trimming removed 3 bases from V and 5 bases from J, with 7 bases in between. The CDR3 extends over 12 amino acids. Here the CDR3 reads CASSFHGTEAFF. The CDR3 DNA reads as TGTGCCAGCAGCTTCCATGGGACTGAAGCTTTCTTT. Supplemented by reference TRBV11-2 and TRBJ1-1, the full variable domain reads EAGVAQSPRYKIIEKRQSVAFWCNPISGHATLYWYQQILGQGPKLLIQFQNNGVVDDSQLPKDRFSAERLKGVDSTLKIQPAKLEDSAVYLCASSFHGTEAFFGQGTRLTVV.

The chain combines TRBV14 with TRBJ1-1; 9 bases fit TRBD1. With V trimmed by 4 bases and J by 5 bases, 8 bases remained unmatched. The CDR3 has 15 residues. The V gene's germline CDR1 is SGHDN and CDR2 FVKESK. The CDR3 loop is CASSPKQGARTEAFF. The CDR3 DNA reads as TGTGCCAGCAGCCCAAAACAGGGGGCGAGGACTGAAGCTTTCTTT.

This chain links TRBV27 with TRBJ2-1, with 7 bases fitting TRBD2. The V and J ends lost 4 bases and 12 bases, in that order; junction bases with no gene match: 3. This CDR3 spans 11 amino acids. Per the germline V gene, CDR1 is MNHEY and CDR2 is SMNVEV (reference sequence). The CDR3 DNA sequence: TGTGCCAGCAGTTCCGGACTAGGGCAGTTCTTC. Amino acid sequence: CASSSGLGQFF.

The chain links TRBV12-3 or TRBV12-4 to TRBJ2-7; D is undetermined. Trimming pared 2 bases from V and 2 bases from J, leaving 10 bases between. The CDR3 is 14 residues long. The CDR3 sequence: CASSLSTATYEQYF. The CDR3 coding sequence is TGTGCCAGCAGTTTATCTACAGCTACCTACGAGCAGTACTTC.

V is TRBV12-3 or TRBV12-4 and J is TRBJ2-2; possible D gene TRBD1, 5 bases. V gave up 6 bases and J gave up 3 bases, with 14 bases separating them. The CDR3 totals 15 residues. CDR3 amino acids: CASSPSDRYTGELFF. The CDR3 DNA follows: TGTGCCAGCAGCCCTTCCGACAGATACACCGGGGAGCTGTTTTTT.

This clonotype was picked up a small number of times. V usage is TRBV7-8 and J usage is TRBJ1-1, with a tentative D call TRBD1 (6 bases). V lost 6 bases and J lost 0, with 11 bases in between. The CDR3 has 14 amino acids. In germline, CDR1 is SGHVS, CDR2 FQNEAQ. CDR3 sequence: CASRNTGLNTEAFF. The CDR3 bases are TGTGCCAGCAGGAATACAGGGTTGAACACTGAAGCTTTCTTT.

V usage is TRBV9 and J usage is TRBJ1-6, with D unresolved. V was trimmed by 4 bases and J by 9 bases, leaving 11 bases between them. The CDR3 totals 13 residues. Germline assignment: CDR1 SGDLS and CDR2 YYNGEE. In nucleotides, the CDR3 is TGTGCCAGCAGCTTAGATCGCTTTTCACCCCTCCACTTT. Residues: CASSLDRFSPLHF.

The V and J genes are TRBV6-1 and TRBJ2-1; the D gene is possibly TRBD2 (8 bases). The V gene lost 7 bases and the J gene lost 6 bases, with 28 bases spanning the gap. CDR3 length equals 18 residues. Germline V lookup: CDR1 MNHNS, CDR2 SASEGT. CDR3 nucleotide sequence: TGTGCCAGCAATGGACAGGCCTACAGCGGGAGAACCAGCAATGAGCAGTTCTTC. This sequence encodes CASNGQAYSGRTSNEQFF.

CDR3 nucleotide sequence: TGTGCCAGCCGAGGGACAGGGGGCGACGAGCAGTACTTC. Its translation is CASRGTGGDEQYF. This chain connects TRBV6-1 to TRBJ2-7; 12 bases are shared with TRBD1. Germline CDR1 MNHNS, CDR2 SASEGT. CDR3 length equals 13 residues. The trim removed 8 bases at V and 5 bases at J, leaving 4 bases unmatched.

The V and J genes are TRBV19 and TRBJ2-7, with 7 positions matching TRBD1. With 7 bases clipped from V and 2 bases from J, the junction kept 11 bases outside the gene matches. Germline lookup yields CDR1 LNHDA and CDR2 SQIVND (reference sequence). This CDR3 has 15 residues. The CDR3 region is CASKVGPGQTYEQYF. Written as DNA, the CDR3 is TGTGCCAGTAAGGTGGGGCCGGGACAGACCTACGAGCAGTACTTC. Supplemented by reference TRBV19 and TRBJ2-7, the full variable domain reads DGGITQSPKYLFRKEGQNVTLSCEQNLNHDAMYWYRQDPGQGLRLIYYSQIVNDFQKGDIAEGYSVSREKKESFPLTVTSAQKNPTAFYLCASKVGPGQTYEQYFGPGTRLTVT.

This clonotype was observed once. This could be a read error, since a much larger clone is one nucleotide away. V usage is TRBV2 and J usage is TRBJ2-1; D uncertain. The CDR3 length is 14 residues. Germline CDR1 SNHLY, CDR2 FYNNEI. V shed 3 bases and J shed 10 bases, with 16 bases lying between them. Written as DNA, the CDR3 is TGTGCCAGCAGTGAGGATCTAGTTAGCTACGAGCAGTTCTTC. This gives the protein CASSEDLVSYEQFF.

V usage is TRBV6-4 and J usage is TRBJ2-1; TRBD2 matches 10 bases. Germline CDR1 is MRHNA and CDR2 is SNTAGT. CDR3 length equals 14 residues. Losses at the gene ends were 2 bases for V and 7 bases for J; bases not matched to a gene: 2. Here the CDR3 DNA reads TGTGCCAGCAGTGACCTAGCGGGGGAGAATGAGCAGTTCTTC. It specifies CASSDLAGENEQFF.

This clonotype was found a few times. The chain has TRBV6-1 and TRBJ1-1; the D is unclear. Germline V CDR1 and CDR2: MNHNS, SASEGT. The CDR3 is 13 residues long. V lost 9 bases and J 0 bases, leaving 11 bases between the germline ends. CDR3 region: CASRYEVNTEAFF. Written as DNA, the CDR3 is TGTGCCAGTAGATACGAGGTGAACACTGAAGCTTTCTTT.

The table lists this clonotype with many counts. J is TRBJ1-2 and V is TRBV19; tentatively, D is TRBD1 (6 bases). Deletions cut 6 bases from V and 4 bases from J, with 12 bases between. The CDR3 extends over 13 amino acids. Germline CDR1 LNHDA, CDR2 SQIVND (reference sequence). CDR3 amino acids: CASSLQGLYGYTF. For the CDR3, the DNA is TGTGCCAGTAGCCTACAGGGTCTCTATGGCTACACCTTC.

The chain combines TRBV28 with TRBJ2-6; D perhaps matches TRBD1 (6 bases). V dropped 2 bases and J dropped 2 bases, with 13 bases sitting between them. The germline V gene has CDR1 MDHEN and CDR2 SYDVKM. This CDR3 spans 17 amino acids. DNA for the CDR3: TGTGCCAGCAGTTTACACCAGGGGTCGCCTGGGGCCAACGTCCTGACTTTC. Translation gives CASSLHQGSPGANVLTF.

This chain joins TRBV27 and TRBJ2-6; TRBD2 might be the D (5 bases). Deletions cut 4 bases from V and 3 bases from J, with 13 bases between. Germline CDR1 is MNHEY and CDR2 is SMNVEV (reference sequence). This CDR3 has 16 amino acids. The CDR3 region has the DNA TGTGCCAGCAGTTCACCGACGGCGGGTGGGGCCAACGTCCTGACTTTC. Translating it yields CASSSPTAGGANVLTF.

The V gene is TRBV7-2, the J gene TRBJ1-6; possibly TRBD1 for D (6 bases). Germline V gene lookup returns CDR1 SGHTA and CDR2 FQGNSA. The V gene lost 5 bases and the J gene lost 0 bases, with 14 bases spanning the gap. This CDR3 region has 17 residues. CDR3 sequence: CASSPLQGGSYNSPLHF. CDR3 DNA sequence: TGTGCCAGCAGCCCCCTACAGGGTGGCTCCTATAATTCACCCCTCCACTTT.

This clonotype was recorded a few times. V is TRBV12-3 or TRBV12-4 and J is TRBJ1-5; maybe TRBD1 (5 bases). CDR3 size: 16 residues. V shed 1 base and J shed 4 bases, with 14 bases lying between them. CDR3 nucleotides: TGTGCCAGCAGTTTAGTCCCCCAGGGAGGGAATCAGCCCCAGCATTTT. It encodes CASSLVPQGGNQPQHF.

This clonotype was seen more than once but under ten times. The chain is built from TRBV20-1 and TRBJ1-4; D is ambiguous. The V and J ends lost 1 base and 8 bases respectively, with 5 bases between them. Germline CDR1 reads DFQATT; CDR2 reads SNEGSKA (reference sequence). The CDR3 contains 11 residues. The CDR3 bases are TGCAGTGCTAGAGGGGCAGAAAAACTGTTTTTT. Its protein is CSARGAEKLFF.

This clonotype was seen a few times. The rearrangement links TRBV7-7 to TRBJ2-1; D is undetermined. From germline, CDR1 is SSHAT and CDR2 FNYEAQ (reference sequence). With 8 bases removed from V and 1 base from J, the gap between germline ends came to 9 bases. There are 13 residues in the CDR3. The CDR3 nucleotides are TGTGCCAGCGCCCAAGGTTCCTACAATGAGCAGTTCTTC. This gives the protein CASAQGSYNEQFF.

As for this clonotype: It may be a read error: a sequence one base away is much more abundant. The chain is built from TRBV15 and TRBJ2-7, with 8 bases fitting TRBD1. The V gene's germline CDR1 is LNHNV and CDR2 YYDKDF (reference sequence). This CDR3 is built from 14 residues. The CDR3 loop is CSTSRPDRAYEQYF. The CDR3 DNA sequence: TGTTCCACCAGCAGGCCGGACAGGGCCTACGAGCAGTACTTC. Based on the CDR3 plus reference TRBV15 and TRBJ2-7, the full variable domain is DAMVIQNPRYQVTQFGKPVTLSCSQTLNHNVMYWYQQKSSQAPKLLFHYYDKDFNNEADTPDNFQSRRPNTSFCFLDIRSPGLGDTAMYLCSTSRPDRAYEQYFGPGTRLTVT.

The chain links TRBV19 to TRBJ2-3; 9 bases are a match to TRBD2. With V trimmed by 4 bases and J by 5 bases, 10 bases remained unmatched. This CDR3 region has 16 residues. Looked up from germline, CDR1 is LNHDA and CDR2 is SQIVND (reference sequence). The CDR3 DNA follows: TGTGCCAGTAGTAGAACTCCAGCGGGGGGCGGAGATACGCAGTATTTT. Its translation is CASSRTPAGGGDTQYF.

This clonotype has a single count. J is TRBJ2-5 and V is TRBV19; TRBD2 is a possible D gene (6 bases). The V and J ends lost 5 bases and 5 bases respectively, with 15 bases between them. The CDR3 is 14 residues long. Germline assignment: CDR1 LNHDA and CDR2 SQIVND (reference sequence). The CDR3 nucleotides are TGTGCCAGTAGTCCTTTAGTGGGGAGGGAGACCCAGTACTTC. Protein sequence: CASSPLVGRETQYF.

V gene TRBV20-1 combines with J gene TRBJ2-7; 7 nucleotides align to TRBD2. There are 16 residues in the CDR3. Trimming at V came to 2 bases and at J to 0 bases, leaving 10 bases not matched to a gene. CDR1 DFQATT and CDR2 SNEGSKA come from the germline V gene (reference sequence). The CDR3 DNA reads TGCAGTGCTAGAATAGCGGGCGGAAGGAGCTCCTACGAGCAGTACTTC. Translation gives CSARIAGGRSSYEQYF.

The chain is built from TRBV5-4 and TRBJ1-6, with unresolved D. This CDR3 comprises 14 residues. Germline lookup yields CDR1 SGHNT and CDR2 YYREEE (reference sequence). Trimming removed 7 bases at V and 8 bases at J, with 16 bases between. The CDR3 DNA reads TGTGCCAGCTTGGACTCGATGTCTGATTCACCCCTCCACTTT. Translated, it gives CASLDSMSDSPLHF. The whole variable domain, remainder taken from reference TRBV5-4 and TRBJ1-6, is ETGVTQSPTHLIKTRGQQVTLRCSSQSGHNTVSWYQQALGQGPQFIFQYYREEENGRGNFPPRFSGLQFPNYSSELNVNALELDDSALYLCASLDSMSDSPLHFGNGTRLTVT.

The chain joins TRBV6-5 to TRBJ2-2, with a weak D call TRBD2 (5 bases). From germline, CDR1 is MNHEY and CDR2 SVGAGI. The V end was cut by 0 bases, the J end by 6 bases, with 8 bases between. The CDR3 spans 14 residues. The CDR3 protein is CASSYSEGPGELFF. CDR3 DNA sequence: TGTGCCAGCAGTTACTCCGAGGGCCCCGGGGAGCTGTTTTTT.